The clone carrying this TCR beta chain showed up just a few times. These data belong to a study of cytomegalovirus exposure and HLA in healthy donors. V was clipped by 0 bases and J by 3 bases, with 9 bases between them. This CDR3 is built from 14 residues. Per the germline V gene, CDR1 is SGHRS and CDR2 is YFSETQ. The PCR had 60 Vbeta and 13 Jbeta primers. Produced via immunoSEQ multiplex PCR; TCRdb's table is partial and in-frame only. This repertoire shows over 150,000 clones, around four fifths found once; its top ten account for roughly 3.7%. Material: PBMCs. V and J are TRBV5-1 and TRBJ1-1, with a tentative D call TRBD1 (5 bases). The receptor was isolated from a woman in her fifties or sixties in good health and CMV-seropositive. The DNA for the CDR3 is TGCGCCAGCAGCTTGGTTCAGGGCGACACTGAAGCTTTCTTT. Translation: CASSLVQGDTEAFF.